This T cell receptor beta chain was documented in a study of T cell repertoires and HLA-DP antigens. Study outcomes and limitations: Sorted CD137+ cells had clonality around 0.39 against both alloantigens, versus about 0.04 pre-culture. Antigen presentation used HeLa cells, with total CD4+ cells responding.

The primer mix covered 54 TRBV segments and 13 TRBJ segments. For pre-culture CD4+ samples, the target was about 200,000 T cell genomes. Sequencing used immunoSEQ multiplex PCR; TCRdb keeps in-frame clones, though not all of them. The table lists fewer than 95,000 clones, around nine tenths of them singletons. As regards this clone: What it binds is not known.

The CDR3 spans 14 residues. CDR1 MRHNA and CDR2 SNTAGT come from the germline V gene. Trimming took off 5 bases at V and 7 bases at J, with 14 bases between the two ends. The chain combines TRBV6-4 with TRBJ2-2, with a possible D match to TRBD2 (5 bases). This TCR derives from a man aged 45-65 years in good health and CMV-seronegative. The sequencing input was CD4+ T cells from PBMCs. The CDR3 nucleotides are TGTGCCAGCAGTACCCTAGGCGGGCACGGGGAGCTGTTTTTT. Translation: CASSTLGGHGELFF.